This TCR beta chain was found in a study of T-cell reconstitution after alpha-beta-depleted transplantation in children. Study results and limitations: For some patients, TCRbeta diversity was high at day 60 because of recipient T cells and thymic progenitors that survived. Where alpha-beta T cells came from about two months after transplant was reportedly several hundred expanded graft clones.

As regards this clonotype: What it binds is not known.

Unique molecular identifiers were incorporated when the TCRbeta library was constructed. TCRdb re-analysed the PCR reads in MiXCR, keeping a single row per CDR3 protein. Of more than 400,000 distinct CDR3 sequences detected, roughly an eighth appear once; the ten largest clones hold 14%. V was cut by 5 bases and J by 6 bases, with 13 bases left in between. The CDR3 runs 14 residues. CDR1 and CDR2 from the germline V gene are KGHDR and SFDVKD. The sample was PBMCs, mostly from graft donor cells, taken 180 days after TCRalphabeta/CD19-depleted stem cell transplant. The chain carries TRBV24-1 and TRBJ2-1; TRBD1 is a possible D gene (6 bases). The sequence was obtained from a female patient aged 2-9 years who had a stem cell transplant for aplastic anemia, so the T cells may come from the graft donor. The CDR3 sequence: CATSVGQTVNEQFF. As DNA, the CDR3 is TGTGCCACCAGTGTAGGACAGACAGTCAATGAGCAGTTCTTC.